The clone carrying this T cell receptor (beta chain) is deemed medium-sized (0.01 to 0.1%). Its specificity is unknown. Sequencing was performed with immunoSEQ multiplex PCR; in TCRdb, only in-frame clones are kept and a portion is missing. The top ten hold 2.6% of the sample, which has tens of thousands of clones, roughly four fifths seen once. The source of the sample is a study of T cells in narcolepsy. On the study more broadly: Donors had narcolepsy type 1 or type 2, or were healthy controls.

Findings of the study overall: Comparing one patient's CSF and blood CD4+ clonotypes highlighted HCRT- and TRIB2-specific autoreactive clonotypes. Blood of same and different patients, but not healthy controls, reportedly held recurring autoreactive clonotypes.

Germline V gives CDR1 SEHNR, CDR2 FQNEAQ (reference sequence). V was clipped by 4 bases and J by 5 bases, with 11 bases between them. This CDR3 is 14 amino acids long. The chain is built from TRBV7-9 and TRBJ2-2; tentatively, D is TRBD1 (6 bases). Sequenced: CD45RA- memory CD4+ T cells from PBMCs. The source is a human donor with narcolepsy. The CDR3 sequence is CASSSQGQTGELFF. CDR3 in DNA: TGTGCCAGCAGCTCCCAGGGACAAACCGGGGAGCTGTTTTTT.